The rows below give T cell receptor beta chains drawn from one sample of a study of cytomegalovirus exposure and HLA in healthy donors. Libraries were prepared by immunoSEQ multiplex PCR; TCRdb keeps only in-frame clonotypes and omits some of them. This table has 130,000 or so clones, more than 60% appearing once. The sequencing input was PBMCs. The origin of the receptors is a woman aged 40 to 50 in good health and CMV-seropositive. Each CDR3 is given with its conserved first and last residue. D genes are given only for firm matches. Expanded clones get a size class; other rows say once, few or many, or leave the size out.

d_call	v_call	clone_size	j_call	cdr3_nt	cdr3_aa
NA	TRBV7-2	NA	TRBJ2-7	TGTGCCAGCAGCTGGGAGGGGGTAGGGGTCTCCTACGAGCAGTACTTC	CASSWEGVGVSYEQYF
NA	TRBV7-2	NA	TRBJ1-1	TGTGCCAGCAGCCCTACGTATGGAGTAGGTGAAGCTTTCTTT	CASSPTYGVGEAFF
NA	TRBV18	NA	TRBJ2-7	TGTGCCAGCTCACCTCAAACAGGGCCCTACGAGCAGTACTTC	CASSPQTGPYEQYF
NA	TRBV6-1	NA	TRBJ2-1	TGTGCCAGCAGTGACAATCGAGTTTGGTCCGATGAGCAGTTCTTC	CASSDNRVWSDEQFF
TRBD1	TRBV5-1	NA	TRBJ2-7	TGCGCCAGCAGCAGGGGACAGGGGCCCTACGAGCAGTACTTC	CASSRGQGPYEQYF
NA	TRBV11-2	NA	TRBJ1-1	TGTGCCAGCAGCCGGCCGGTCGGGGGGTTGAACACTGAAGCTTTCTTT	CASSRPVGGLNTEAFF
NA	TRBV30	NA	TRBJ2-1	TGTGCCTGGAGTTTCCGATCGGGGTACAATGAGCAGTTCTTC	CAWSFRSGYNEQFF
NA	TRBV19	NA	TRBJ1-4	TGTGCCAGTAGCGACGGGAGACTCGCAACTAATGAAAAACTGTTTTTT	CASSDGRLATNEKLFF
NA	TRBV6-1	NA	TRBJ1-1	TGTGCGGCCTGGGCAGAACCACGGTATGAAGCTTTCTTT	CAAWAEPRYEAFF
NA	TRBV7-6	NA	TRBJ1-4	TGTGCCAGCAGGAAGGGGGAAAAACTGTTTTTT	CASRKGEKLFF
TRBD2	TRBV11-2	NA	TRBJ2-1	TGTGCCAGCAGCTCCGCGGGGGGCCCCTCCTACAATGAGCAGTTCTTC	CASSSAGGPSYNEQFF
NA	TRBV7-9	NA	TRBJ1-5	TGTGCCAGCAGCTTGTACGGGGATTATAGCAATCAGCCCCAGCATTTT	CASSLYGDYSNQPQHF
NA	TRBV9	NA	TRBJ2-1	TGTGCCAGCAGCGCCCCGCCCAGCGGGTCCTACAATGAGCAGTTCTTC	CASSAPPSGSYNEQFF
TRBD1	TRBV7-2	NA	TRBJ1-2	TGTGCCAGCAGCTCGGACAGGGGACCTAACTATGGCTACACCTTC	CASSSDRGPNYGYTF
NA	TRBV7-8	NA	TRBJ2-3	TGTGCCAGCAGCTTAGCTCCAGGGGTGGTAGATACGCAGTATTTT	CASSLAPGVVDTQYF
NA	TRBV27	NA	TRBJ1-2	TGTGCCAGCAGTTACCGGGGAGAGTATGGCTACACCTTC	CASSYRGEYGYTF
NA	TRBV30	NA	TRBJ1-5	TGTGCCTGGGCCAGGCAGAGCAATCAGCCCCAGCATTTT	CAWARQSNQPQHF
NA	TRBV7-5	few	TRBJ2-4	TGTTATGGGGACACCAAAAACATTCAGTACTTC	CYGDTKNIQYF
TRBD1	TRBV9	NA	TRBJ2-3	TGTGCCAGCAGCGTAGTGAGACAGGGGGGCCCGGATACGCAGTATTTT	CASSVVRQGGPDTQYF
TRBD1	TRBV5-4	NA	TRBJ1-6	TGTGCCAGCAGCTTGAGGACAGGCCAAGCAAGGTCACCCCTCCACTTT	CASSLRTGQARSPLHF
TRBD1	TRBV19	NA	TRBJ1-2	TGTGCCAGTAGTATAGACCCCGGGACAGGGATTTTTGACTATGGCTACACCTTC	CASSIDPGTGIFDYGYTF
NA	TRBV11-2	NA	TRBJ1-1	TGTGCCAGCAGCTTAGTAGGCAGGGGAAACACTGAAGCTTTCTTT	CASSLVGRGNTEAFF
TRBD1	TRBV11-3	NA	TRBJ2-7	TGTGCCAGCAGCCGGGGACAGAGCTCCTACGAGCAGTACTTC	CASSRGQSSYEQYF
NA	TRBV6-1	NA	TRBJ2-7	TGTGCCAGCAGAAAAGGACTGCAAGGGAACTACGAGCAGTACTTC	CASRKGLQGNYEQYF
TRBD2	TRBV29-1	NA	TRBJ2-1	TGCAGCGTTTGGACTAGCGGGAGGTCGAGGAACAATGAGCAGTTCTTC	CSVWTSGRSRNNEQFF
NA	TRBV30	NA	TRBJ1-2	TGTGCCTGGGCGCAGGGATCGGGCTACACCTTC	CAWAQGSGYTF
NA	TRBV23-1	NA	TRBJ1-2	TGCGCCAGCAGTCAATCGGAACGGGCTAACTATGGCTACACCTTC	CASSQSERANYGYTF
TRBD1	TRBV5-4	NA	TRBJ1-2	TGTGCCAGCAGCTTGGATTGGGGACAGGGGGCGAAGGGCTATGGCTACACCTTC	CASSLDWGQGAKGYGYTF
NA	TRBV7-2	NA	TRBJ1-1	TGTGCCAGCAGCTTGTACGGGACTGAAGCTTTCTTT	CASSLYGTEAFF
NA	TRBV9	NA	TRBJ2-7	TGTGCCAGCAGCGTATCCCCGGGGGACGAGCAGTACTTC	CASSVSPGDEQYF
TRBD1	TRBV4-1	once	TRBJ1-1	TGCGCCAGCAGCCAAGTGGGGACAGGGAAAGCGGGCAGGAACACTGAAGCTTTCTTT	CASSQVGTGKAGRNTEAFF
TRBD2	TRBV28	NA	TRBJ2-2	TGTGCCAGCAGTTTATGGCGGGAGGGGGCCACCGGGGAGCTGTTTTTT	CASSLWREGATGELFF
TRBD2	TRBV9	NA	TRBJ2-2	TGTGCCAGCAGCGTTGGACTAGCAAACACCGGGGAGCTGTTTTTT	CASSVGLANTGELFF
NA	TRBV6-5	few	TRBJ1-1	TGTGCCAGCAGTTACTCGGTGAGGAACACTGAAGCTTTCTTT	CASSYSVRNTEAFF
NA	TRBV5-1	few	TRBJ2-5	TGCGCCAGCAGCCTCCTAGGTTCTCGAGGCGGGGAGACCCAGTACTTC	CASSLLGSRGGETQYF
NA	TRBV6-5	few	TRBJ2-7	TGTGCCAGCAGTTCGGGGACTGCTTCTAGGGAGCAGTACTTC	CASSSGTASREQYF